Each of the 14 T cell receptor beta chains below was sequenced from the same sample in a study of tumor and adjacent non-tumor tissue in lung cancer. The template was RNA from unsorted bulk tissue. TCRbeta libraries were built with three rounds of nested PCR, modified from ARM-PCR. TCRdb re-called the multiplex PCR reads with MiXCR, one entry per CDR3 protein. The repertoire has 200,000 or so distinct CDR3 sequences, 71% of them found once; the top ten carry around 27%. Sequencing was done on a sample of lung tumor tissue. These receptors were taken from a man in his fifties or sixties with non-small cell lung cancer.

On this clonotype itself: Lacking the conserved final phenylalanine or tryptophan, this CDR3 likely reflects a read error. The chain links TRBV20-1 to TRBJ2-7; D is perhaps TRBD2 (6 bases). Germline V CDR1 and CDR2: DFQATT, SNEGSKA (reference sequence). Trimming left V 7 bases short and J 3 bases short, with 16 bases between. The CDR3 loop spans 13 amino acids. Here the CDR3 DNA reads TGCAGTGGGGCGGGGCGGGCGGGCTACGAGCAGTACTCC. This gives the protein CSGAGRAGYEQYS.

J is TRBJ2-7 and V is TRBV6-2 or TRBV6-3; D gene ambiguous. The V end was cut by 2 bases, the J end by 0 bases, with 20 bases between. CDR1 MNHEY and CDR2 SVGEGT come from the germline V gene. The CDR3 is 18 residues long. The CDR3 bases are TGTGCCAGCAGTTACGGTGGGCGAAGGCCCGCCAACTCCTACGAGCAGTACTTC. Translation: CASSYGGRRPANSYEQYF.

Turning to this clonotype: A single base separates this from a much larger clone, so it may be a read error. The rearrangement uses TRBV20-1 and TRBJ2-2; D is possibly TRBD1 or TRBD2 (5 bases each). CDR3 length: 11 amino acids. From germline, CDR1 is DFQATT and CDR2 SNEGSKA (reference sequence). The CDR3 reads CSAKGPGEPFF. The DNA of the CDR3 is TGCAGTGCTAAGGGGCCCGGGGAGCCGTTTTTT.

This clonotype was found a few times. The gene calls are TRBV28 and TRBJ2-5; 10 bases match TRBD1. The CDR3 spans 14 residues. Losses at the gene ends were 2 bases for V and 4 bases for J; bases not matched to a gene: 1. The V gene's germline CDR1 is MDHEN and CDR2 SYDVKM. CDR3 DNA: TGTGCCAGCAGTTTAGGGGACAGGGGAGAGACCCAGTACTTC. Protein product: CASSLGDRGETQYF.

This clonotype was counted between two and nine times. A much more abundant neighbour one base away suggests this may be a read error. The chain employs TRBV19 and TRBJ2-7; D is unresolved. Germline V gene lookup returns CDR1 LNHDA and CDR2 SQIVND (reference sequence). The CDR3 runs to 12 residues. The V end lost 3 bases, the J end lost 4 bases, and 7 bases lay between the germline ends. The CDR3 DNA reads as TGTGCCAGTAGTATGATGGGATACGAGCAGTACTTC. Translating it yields CASSMMGYEQYF.

DNA for the CDR3: TGCAGTACTACCACCTTCATTCGACAGGGCGGCGGGTACGAGCAGTACTTC. Amino acid sequence: CSTTTFIRQGGGYEQYF. The chain combines TRBV20-1 with TRBJ2-7; TRBD1 matches 7 bases. Losses at the gene ends were 8 bases for V and 4 bases for J; bases not matched to a gene: 23. The CDR3 covers 17 residues. The germline V gene encodes CDR1 DFQATT and CDR2 SNEGSKA (reference sequence).

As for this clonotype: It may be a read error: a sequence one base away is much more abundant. The CDR3 DNA reads TGCAGCGGCCTAACCCCAGGGAGCACTGAAGCTTTCTTT. This gives the protein CSGLTPGSTEAFF. The chain uses TRBV29-1 and TRBJ1-1, with a tentative D call TRBD1 (5 bases). The length of the CDR3 is 13 residues. Trimming took off 7 bases at V and 4 bases at J, with 16 bases between the two ends. Looked up from germline, CDR1 is SQVTM and CDR2 is ANQGSEA.

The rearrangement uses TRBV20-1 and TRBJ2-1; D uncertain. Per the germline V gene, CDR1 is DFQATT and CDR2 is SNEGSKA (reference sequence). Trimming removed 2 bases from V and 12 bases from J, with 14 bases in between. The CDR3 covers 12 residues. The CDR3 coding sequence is TGCAGTGCTAGAAACCGTTTGGCGGCGCAGTTCTTC. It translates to CSARNRLAAQFF.

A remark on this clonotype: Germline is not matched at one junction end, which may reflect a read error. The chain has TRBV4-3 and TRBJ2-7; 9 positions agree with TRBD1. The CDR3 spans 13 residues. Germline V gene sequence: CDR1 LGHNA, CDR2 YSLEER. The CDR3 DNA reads TGCGCCAGCAACCAAGACCCAGGGGACAGGGCGTACTTC. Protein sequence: CASNQDPGDRAYF.

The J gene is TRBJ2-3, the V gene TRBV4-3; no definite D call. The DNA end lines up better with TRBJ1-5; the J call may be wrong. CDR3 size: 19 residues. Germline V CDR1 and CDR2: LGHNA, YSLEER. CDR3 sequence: CASSHDFPWLAGGQDTQHF. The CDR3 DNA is TGCGCCAGCAGCCATGATTTCCCTTGGCTAGCGGGAGGGCAAGATACGCAGCATTTT.

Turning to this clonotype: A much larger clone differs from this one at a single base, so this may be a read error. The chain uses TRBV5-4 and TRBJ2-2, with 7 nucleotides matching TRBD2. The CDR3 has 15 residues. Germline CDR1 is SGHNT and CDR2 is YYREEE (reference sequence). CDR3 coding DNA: TGTACCAGCAGCCCGCGGGAGCTGGGGTCCGGGGAGCTGTTTTTT. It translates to CTSSPRELGSGELFF.

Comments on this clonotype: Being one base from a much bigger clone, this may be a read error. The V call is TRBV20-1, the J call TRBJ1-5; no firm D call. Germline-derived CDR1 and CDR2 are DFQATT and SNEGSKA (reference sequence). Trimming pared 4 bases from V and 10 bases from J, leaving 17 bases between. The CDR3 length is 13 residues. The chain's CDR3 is CSATYKVISPQHF. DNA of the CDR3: TGCAGTGCTACATACAAGGTGATCAGCCCCCAGCATTTT.

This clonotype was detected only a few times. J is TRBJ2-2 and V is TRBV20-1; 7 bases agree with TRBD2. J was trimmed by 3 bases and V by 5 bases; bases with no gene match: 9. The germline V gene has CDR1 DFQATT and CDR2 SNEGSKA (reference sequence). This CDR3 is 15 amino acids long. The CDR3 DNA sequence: TGCAGTGCTCCCAAGCAGGGAGGGTACACCGGGGAGCTGTTTTTT. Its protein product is CSAPKQGGYTGELFF.

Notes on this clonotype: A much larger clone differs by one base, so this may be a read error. The CDR3 DNA follows: TGTGCCAGCAGCTTAGACCTCGGGCAAGTCTATGGCTACACCTTC. Amino acid sequence: CASSLDLGQVYGYTF. The rearrangement links TRBV11-2 to TRBJ1-2; D unclear. CDR1 and CDR2 from the germline V gene are SGHAT and FQNNGV. V was shortened by 0 bases and J by 4 bases, with 12 bases between the two germline ends. The CDR3 spans 15 residues.